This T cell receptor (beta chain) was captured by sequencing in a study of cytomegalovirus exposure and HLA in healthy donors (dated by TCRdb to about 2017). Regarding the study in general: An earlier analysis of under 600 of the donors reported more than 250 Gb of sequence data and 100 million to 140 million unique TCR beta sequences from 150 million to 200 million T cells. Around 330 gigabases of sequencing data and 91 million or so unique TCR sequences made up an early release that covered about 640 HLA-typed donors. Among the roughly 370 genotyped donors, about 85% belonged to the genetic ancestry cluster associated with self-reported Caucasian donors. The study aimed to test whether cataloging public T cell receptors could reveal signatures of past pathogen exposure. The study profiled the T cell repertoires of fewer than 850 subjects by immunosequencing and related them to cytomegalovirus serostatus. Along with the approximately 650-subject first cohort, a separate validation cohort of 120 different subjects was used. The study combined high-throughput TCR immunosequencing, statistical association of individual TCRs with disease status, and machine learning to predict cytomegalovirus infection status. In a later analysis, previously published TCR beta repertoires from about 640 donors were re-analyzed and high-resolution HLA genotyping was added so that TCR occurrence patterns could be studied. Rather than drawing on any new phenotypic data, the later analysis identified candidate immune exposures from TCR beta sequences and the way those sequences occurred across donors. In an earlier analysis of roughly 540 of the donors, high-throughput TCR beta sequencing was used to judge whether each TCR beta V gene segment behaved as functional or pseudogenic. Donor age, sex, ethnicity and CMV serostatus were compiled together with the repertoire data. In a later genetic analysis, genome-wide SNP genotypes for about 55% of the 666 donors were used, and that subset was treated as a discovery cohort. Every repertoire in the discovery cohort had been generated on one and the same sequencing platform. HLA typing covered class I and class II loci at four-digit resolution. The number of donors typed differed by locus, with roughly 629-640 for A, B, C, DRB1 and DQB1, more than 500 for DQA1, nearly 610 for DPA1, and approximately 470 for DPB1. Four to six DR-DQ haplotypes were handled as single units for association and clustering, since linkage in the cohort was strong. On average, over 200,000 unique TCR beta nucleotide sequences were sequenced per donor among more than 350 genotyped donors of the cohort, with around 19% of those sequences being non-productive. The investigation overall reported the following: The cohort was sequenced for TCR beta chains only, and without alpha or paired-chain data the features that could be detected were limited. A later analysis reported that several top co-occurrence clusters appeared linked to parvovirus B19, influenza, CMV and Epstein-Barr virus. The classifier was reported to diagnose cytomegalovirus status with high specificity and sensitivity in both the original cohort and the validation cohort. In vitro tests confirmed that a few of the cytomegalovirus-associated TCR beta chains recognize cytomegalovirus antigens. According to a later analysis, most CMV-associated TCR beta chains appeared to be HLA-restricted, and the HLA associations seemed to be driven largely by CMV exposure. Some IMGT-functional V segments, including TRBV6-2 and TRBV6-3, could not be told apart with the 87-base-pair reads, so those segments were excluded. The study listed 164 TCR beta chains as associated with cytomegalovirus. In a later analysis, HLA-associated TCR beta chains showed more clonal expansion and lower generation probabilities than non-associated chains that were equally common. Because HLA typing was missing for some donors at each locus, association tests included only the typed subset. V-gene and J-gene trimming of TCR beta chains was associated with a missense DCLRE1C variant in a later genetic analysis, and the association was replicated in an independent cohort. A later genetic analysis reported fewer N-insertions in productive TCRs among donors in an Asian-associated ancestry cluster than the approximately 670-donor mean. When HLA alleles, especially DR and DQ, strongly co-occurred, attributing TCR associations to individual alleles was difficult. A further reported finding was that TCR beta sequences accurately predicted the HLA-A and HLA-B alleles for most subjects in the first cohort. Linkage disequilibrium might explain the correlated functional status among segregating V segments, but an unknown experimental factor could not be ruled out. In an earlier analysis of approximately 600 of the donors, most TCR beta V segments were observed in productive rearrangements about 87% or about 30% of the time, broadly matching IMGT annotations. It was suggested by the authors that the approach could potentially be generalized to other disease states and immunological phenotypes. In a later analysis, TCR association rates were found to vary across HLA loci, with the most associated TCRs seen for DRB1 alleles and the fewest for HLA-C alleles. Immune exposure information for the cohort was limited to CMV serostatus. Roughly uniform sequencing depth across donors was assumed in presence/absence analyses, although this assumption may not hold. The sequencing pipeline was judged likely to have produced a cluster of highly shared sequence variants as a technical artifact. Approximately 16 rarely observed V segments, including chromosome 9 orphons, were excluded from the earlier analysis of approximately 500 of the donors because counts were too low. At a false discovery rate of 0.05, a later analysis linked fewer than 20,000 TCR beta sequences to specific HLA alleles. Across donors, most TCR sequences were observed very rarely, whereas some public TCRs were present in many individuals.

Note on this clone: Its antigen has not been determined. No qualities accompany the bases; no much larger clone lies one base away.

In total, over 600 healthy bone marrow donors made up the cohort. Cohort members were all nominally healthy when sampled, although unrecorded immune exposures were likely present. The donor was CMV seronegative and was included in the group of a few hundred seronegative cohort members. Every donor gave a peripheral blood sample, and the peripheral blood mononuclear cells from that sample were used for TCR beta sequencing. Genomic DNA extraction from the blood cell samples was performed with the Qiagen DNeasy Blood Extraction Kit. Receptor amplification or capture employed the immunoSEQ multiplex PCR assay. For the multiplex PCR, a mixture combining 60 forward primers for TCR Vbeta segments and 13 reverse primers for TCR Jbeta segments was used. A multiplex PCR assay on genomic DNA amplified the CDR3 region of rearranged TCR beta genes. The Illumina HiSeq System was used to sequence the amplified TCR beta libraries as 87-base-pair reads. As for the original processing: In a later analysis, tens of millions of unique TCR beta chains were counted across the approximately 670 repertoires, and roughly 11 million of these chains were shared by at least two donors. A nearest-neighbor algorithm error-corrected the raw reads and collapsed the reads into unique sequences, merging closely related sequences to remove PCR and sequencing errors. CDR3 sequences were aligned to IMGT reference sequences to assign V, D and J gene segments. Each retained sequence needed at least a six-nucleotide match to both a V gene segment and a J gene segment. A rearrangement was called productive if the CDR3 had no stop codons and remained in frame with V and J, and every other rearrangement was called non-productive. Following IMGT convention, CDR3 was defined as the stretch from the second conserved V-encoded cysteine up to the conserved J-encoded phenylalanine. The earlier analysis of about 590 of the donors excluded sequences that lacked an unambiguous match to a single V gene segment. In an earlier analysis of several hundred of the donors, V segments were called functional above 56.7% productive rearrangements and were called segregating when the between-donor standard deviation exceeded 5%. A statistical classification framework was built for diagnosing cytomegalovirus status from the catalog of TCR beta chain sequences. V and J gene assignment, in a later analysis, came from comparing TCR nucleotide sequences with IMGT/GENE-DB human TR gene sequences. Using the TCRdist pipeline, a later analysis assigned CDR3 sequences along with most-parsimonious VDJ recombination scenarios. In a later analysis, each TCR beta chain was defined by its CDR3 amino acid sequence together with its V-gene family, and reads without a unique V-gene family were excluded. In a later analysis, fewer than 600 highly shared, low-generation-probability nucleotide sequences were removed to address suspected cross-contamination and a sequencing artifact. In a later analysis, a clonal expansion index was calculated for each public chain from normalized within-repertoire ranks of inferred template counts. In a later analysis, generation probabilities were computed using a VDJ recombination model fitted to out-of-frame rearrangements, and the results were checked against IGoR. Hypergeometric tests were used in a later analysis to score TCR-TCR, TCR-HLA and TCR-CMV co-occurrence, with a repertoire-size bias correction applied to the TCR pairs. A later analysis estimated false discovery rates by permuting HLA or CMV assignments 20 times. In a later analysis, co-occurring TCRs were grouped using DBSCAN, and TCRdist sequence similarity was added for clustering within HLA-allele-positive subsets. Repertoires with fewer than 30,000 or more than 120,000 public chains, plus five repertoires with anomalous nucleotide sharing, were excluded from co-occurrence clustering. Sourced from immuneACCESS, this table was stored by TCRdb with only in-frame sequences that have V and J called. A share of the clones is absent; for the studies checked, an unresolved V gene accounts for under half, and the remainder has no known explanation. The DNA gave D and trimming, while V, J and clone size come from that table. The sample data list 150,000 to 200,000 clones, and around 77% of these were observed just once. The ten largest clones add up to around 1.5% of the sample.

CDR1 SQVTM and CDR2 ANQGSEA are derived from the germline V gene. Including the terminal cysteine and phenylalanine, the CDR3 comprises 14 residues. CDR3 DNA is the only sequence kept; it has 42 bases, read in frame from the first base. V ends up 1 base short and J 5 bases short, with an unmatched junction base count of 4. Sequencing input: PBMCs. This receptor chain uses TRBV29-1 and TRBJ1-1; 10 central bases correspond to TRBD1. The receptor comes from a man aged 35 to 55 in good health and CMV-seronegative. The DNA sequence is TGCAGCGTTGAAGGCGGACAGGGGGGGACTGAAGCTTTCTTT. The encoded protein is CSVEGGQGGTEAFF. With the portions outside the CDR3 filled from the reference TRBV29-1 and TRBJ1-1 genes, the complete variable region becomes SAVISQKPSRDICQRGTSLTIQCQVDSQVTMMFWYRQQPGQSLTLIATANQGSEATYESGFVIDKFPISRPNLTFSTLTVSNMSPEDSSIYLCSVEGGQGGTEAFFGQGTRLTVV.